The 14 T cell receptor beta chains below were found in one sample sequenced in a study of T cell responses to AZD1222 COVID-19 vaccine. Repertoires were generated with immunoSEQ multiplex PCR, while TCRdb's copy carries only in-frame clones and drops some. The sample lists more than 150,000 clones, around 94% occurring once. Sequences were derived from peripheral blood, sampled on day 0 of AZD1222 vaccination. These receptors were taken from an adult in good health.

As DNA, the CDR3 is TGTGCCAGCTCGAGAAAAGCGGGAGGGCAAGAGACCCAGTACTTC. Amino acid sequence: CASSRKAGGQETQYF. This rearrangement joins TRBV18 to TRBJ2-5, with 10 nucleotides matching TRBD2. Germline trimming cut 6 bases from V and 2 bases from J; bases unmatched to any gene: 6. The germline CDR1 and CDR2 sequences are KGHSH and LQKENI. The CDR3 spans 15 residues.

The chain links TRBV19 to TRBJ2-7; no definite D call. V was clipped by 6 bases and J by 6 bases, with 15 bases between them. Germline loops: CDR1 LNHDA, CDR2 SQIVND (reference sequence). The CDR3 runs 13 residues. CDR3 nucleotides: TGTGCCAGTAGCCCCGCTTCGTCCCCCGAGCAGTACTTC. Translating it yields CASSPASSPEQYF.

V gene TRBV5-1 combines with J gene TRBJ2-7; D gene uncertain. The V and J ends lost 0 bases and 0 bases respectively, with 7 bases between them. CDR3 length: 14 residues. In germline, CDR1 is SGHRS, CDR2 YFSETQ. CDR3 sequence reads: CASSLGQSSYEQYV. The CDR3 nucleotides are TGCGCCAGCAGCTTGGGACAAAGCTCCTACGAGCAGTACGTC.

This sequence joins TRBV27 and TRBJ1-4, with D uncertain. CDR1 MNHEY and CDR2 SMNVEV come from the germline V gene (reference sequence). This CDR3 has 15 residues. Trimming removed 0 bases from V and 7 bases from J, with 12 bases in between. CDR3 amino acids: CASSLSTGFPEKLFF. The CDR3 DNA is TGTGCCAGCAGTTTATCGACGGGTTTTCCTGAAAAACTGTTTTTT.

The rearrangement joins TRBV7-2 to TRBJ2-2; tentatively, D is TRBD1 (5 bases). V gave up 7 bases and J gave up 4 bases, with 16 bases separating them. This CDR3 comprises 15 residues. CDR1 and CDR2 from the germline V gene are SGHTA and FQGNSA. This CDR3 is CASTNQGPVTGELFF. In DNA, the CDR3 is TGTGCCAGCACCAATCAGGGTCCAGTCACCGGGGAGCTGTTTTTT.

The chain's CDR3 is CASSSDPSVNEQFF. CDR3 sequence (DNA): TGTGCCAGCAGTTCCGACCCCAGTGTCAATGAGCAGTTCTTC. V and J are TRBV6-7 and TRBJ2-1; D is ambiguous. TRBV6-7 is annotated as an ORF whose role is uncertain. Trimming shortened V by 4 bases and J by 6 bases, and 13 bases separated the two germline ends. The CDR3 runs to 14 residues.

The chain carries TRBV7-2 and TRBJ1-1, with D uncertain. V was cut by 3 bases and J by 0 bases, with 8 bases left in between. Per germline, CDR1 SGHTA and CDR2 FQGNSA. The CDR3 has 14 residues. The CDR3 nucleotides read TGTGCCAGCAGCTTGGACGGACTGAACACTGAAGCTTTCTTT. Its translation: CASSLDGLNTEAFF.

This rearrangement joins TRBV6-5 to TRBJ1-1, with D unresolved. The CDR3 is 15 residues long. Germline V gene data show CDR1 as MNHEY and CDR2 as SVGAGI. V lost 6 bases, J lost 1 base, and 15 bases lay in between. The CDR3: CASSRYGLGNTEAFF. CDR3 bases: TGTGCCAGCAGCCGGTACGGGTTGGGGAACACTGAAGCTTTCTTT.

CDR3 region: CASSLEPGVNTEAFF. In DNA form, the CDR3 reads TGTGCCAGCAGCTTAGAGCCAGGGGTGAACACTGAAGCTTTCTTT. The chain uses TRBV7-9 and TRBJ1-1, with a tentative D call TRBD1 (6 bases). The CDR3 has 15 residues. Germline V gene lookup returns CDR1 SEHNR and CDR2 FQNEAQ (reference sequence). V lost 1 base to trimming and J lost 0 bases, with 9 bases between them.

CDR3 region: CASSLEDRRGYTF. DNA for the CDR3: TGTGCCAGCAGCTTGGAGGACAGGAGGGGCTACACCTTC. This chain connects TRBV5-4 to TRBJ1-2; TRBD1 aligns across 7 bases. Germline values: CDR1 SGHNT, CDR2 YYREEE (reference sequence). The CDR3 covers 13 residues. With V trimmed by 0 bases and J by 8 bases, 4 bases remained unmatched.

The chain is built from TRBV9 and TRBJ1-2; 7 nucleotides align to TRBD1. There are 13 residues in the CDR3. V gave up 1 base and J gave up 4 bases; unmatched junction bases: 1. The germline gives CDR1 SGDLS, CDR2 YYNGEE. The CDR3 sequence: CASSVQGGYGYTF. CDR3 DNA: TGTGCCAGCAGCGTACAGGGGGGCTATGGCTACACCTTC. Together with reference TRBV9 and TRBJ1-2, the CDR3 gives the full variable domain: DSGVTQTPKHLITATGQRVTLRCSPRSGDLSVYWYQQSLDQGLQFLIQYYNGEERAKGNILERFSAQQFPDLHSELNLSSLELGDSALYFCASSVQGGYGYTFGSGTRLTVV.

The V and J genes are TRBV25-1 and TRBJ2-1; TRBD2 agrees at 7 bases. The ends lost 4 bases at V and 8 bases at J; junction bases unmatched: 5. The germline gives CDR1 MGHDK, CDR2 SYGVNS. This CDR3 is built from 13 residues. Written as DNA, the CDR3 is TGTGCCAGCAGTGCGACTAGCTTGCATGAGCAGTTCTTC. Its translation is CASSATSLHEQFF.

The rearrangement joins TRBV12-3 or TRBV12-4 to TRBJ2-7; the D call may be TRBD1 or TRBD2 (5 bases each). Trimming took 6 bases from V and 7 from J, leaving 10 bases between them. The CDR3 has 11 amino acids. This CDR3 is CASRGVKEQYF. DNA for the CDR3: TGTGCCAGCAGGGGGGTTAAGGAGCAGTACTTC.

The V and J genes are TRBV28 and TRBJ1-5; D unresolved. There are 15 residues in the CDR3. The germline V gene has CDR1 MDHEN and CDR2 SYDVKM. V lost 2 bases and J 0 bases, leaving 8 bases between the germline ends. The CDR3 bases are TGTGCCAGCAGTTTAACCGATTTTAGCAATCAGCCCCAGCATTTT. Translated: CASSLTDFSNQPQHF.